Listed below are T cell receptor beta chains from one sample, sequenced in a study of blood T cell repertoires in COVID-19. The method was immunoSEQ multiplex PCR; TCRdb's version includes in-frame clones alone and lacks a portion of them. The table records roughly 380,000 clones, roughly 90% of them present only once. Material: peripheral blood. The source is a woman between 40 and 50 years old with COVID-19, enrolled during active disease. Both conserved end residues are part of each CDR3.

J,V,CDR3
TRBJ2-1,TRBV28,CASSFTGTSGFEQFF
TRBJ2-4,TRBV11-2,CASSLARQNIQYF
TRBJ1-5,TRBV4-3,CASSEGTGGAFSHQPQHF
TRBJ2-5,TRBV28,CASSWTSRRETQYF
TRBJ1-1,TRBV6-5,CASRDTGDYTEAFF
TRBJ1-1,TRBV25-1,CASSEYRGTGVTEAFF
TRBJ1-2,TRBV29-1,CSVGPGGYGYTF
TRBJ2-1,TRBV7-3,CASSATGTNYNEQFF
TRBJ2-1,TRBV27,CASRKGAPNNEQFF
TRBJ2-3,TRBV7-2,CASSSRIRKGTDTQYF
TRBJ1-1,TRBV4-3,CASSQGGRTNTEAFF
TRBJ1-5,TRBV15,CATSRVGSGQPQHF
TRBJ1-1,TRBV5-6,CASSFGTGKAFF